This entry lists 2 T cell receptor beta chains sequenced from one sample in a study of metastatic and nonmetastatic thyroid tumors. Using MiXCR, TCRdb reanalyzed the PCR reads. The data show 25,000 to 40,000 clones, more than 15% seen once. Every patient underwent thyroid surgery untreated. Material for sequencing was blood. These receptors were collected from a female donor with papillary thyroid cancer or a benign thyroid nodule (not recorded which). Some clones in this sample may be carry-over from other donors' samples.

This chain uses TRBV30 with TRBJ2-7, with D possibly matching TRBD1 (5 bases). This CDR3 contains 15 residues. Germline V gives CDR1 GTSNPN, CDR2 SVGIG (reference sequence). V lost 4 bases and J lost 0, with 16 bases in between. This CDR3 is CAWKFTGSTSYEQYF. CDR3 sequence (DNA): TGTGCCTGGAAGTTTACAGGATCTACCTCCTACGAGCAGTACTTC. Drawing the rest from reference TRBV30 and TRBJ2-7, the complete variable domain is SQTIHQWPATLVQPVGSPLSLECTVEGTSNPNLYWYRQAAGRGLQLLFYSVGIGQISSEVPQNLSASRPQDRQFILSSKKLLLSDSGFYLCAWKFTGSTSYEQYFGPGTRLTVT.

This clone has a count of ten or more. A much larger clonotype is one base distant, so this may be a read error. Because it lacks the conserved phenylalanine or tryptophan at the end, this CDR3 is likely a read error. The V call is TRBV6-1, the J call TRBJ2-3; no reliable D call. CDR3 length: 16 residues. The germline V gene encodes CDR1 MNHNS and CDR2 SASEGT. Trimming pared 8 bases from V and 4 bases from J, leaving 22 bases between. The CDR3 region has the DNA TGTGCCAGCCGTAGAAACCGGGCCCAACCCCCAGATACGCAGTATCTT. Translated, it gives CASRRNRAQPPDTQYL.